Below are 6 T cell receptor beta chains sequenced from a single sample in a study of shared clonotypes between healthy human individuals. The table came from immunoSEQ multiplex PCR; TCRdb's copy has only in-frame clones and leaves some out. The table shows around 690,000 clones, with around 91% occurring only once. Sequenced material: memory CD8+ T cells from PBMCs. As for subset: CD45RO+ cells pooled with CCR7-negative TemRA cells. All receptors derive from a man younger than 35 in good health. Some clones in this sample may be carry-over from other donors' samples.

The chain recombines TRBV15 with TRBJ1-4; D is unresolved. CDR3 length equals 13 residues. The V end lost 0 bases, the J end lost 7 bases, and 6 bases lay between the germline ends. The germline V gene has CDR1 LNHNV and CDR2 YYDKDF (reference sequence). The chain's CDR3 is CATSRDRGEKLFF. CDR3 bases: TGTGCCACCAGCAGAGATCGCGGTGAAAAACTGTTTTTT.

This clone was recorded only once. The chain links TRBV27 to TRBJ2-1; 9 nucleotides match TRBD1. Germline-derived CDR1 and CDR2 are MNHEY and SMNVEV (reference sequence). The CDR3 is 14 amino acids. The junction had 4 bases not matched to a gene; V was cut back by 4 bases and J by 6 bases. The CDR3 DNA sequence: TGTGCCAGCAGTTGGACAGGGGAAGGCAATGAGCAGTTCTTC. Protein sequence: CASSWTGEGNEQFF.

This clone was seen once. This chain uses TRBV11-3 with TRBJ2-7; tentatively, D is TRBD1 (6 bases). V lost 5 bases and J lost 2, with 16 bases in between. Germline V lookup: CDR1 SGHNT, CDR2 YENEEA. This CDR3 region has 15 residues. Written as DNA, the CDR3 is TGTGCCAGCAGCCACATGGTAGGGGGACCCTACGAGCAGTACTTC. Residues: CASSHMVGGPYEQYF. The complete variable domain, with remaining parts taken from reference TRBV11-3 and TRBJ2-7, reads EAGVVQSPRYKIIEKKQPVAFWCNPISGHNTLYWYLQNLGQGPELLIRYENEEAVDDSQLPKDRFSAERLKGVDSTLKIQPAELGDSAVYLCASSHMVGGPYEQYFGPGTRLTVT.

The chain joins TRBV10-1 to TRBJ2-7; TRBD2 matches at 10 bases. CDR3 length equals 15 residues. After removal of 1 base from V and 2 bases from J, the junction contained 2 bases not matched to a gene. Germline V gene data show CDR1 as WNHNN and CDR2 as SYGVQD (reference sequence). The CDR3 coding sequence is TGCGCCAGCAGTGAGTGGGGGACTAGCGCCTACGAGCAGTACTTC. This translates into CASSEWGTSAYEQYF.

The chain combines TRBV27 with TRBJ2-1, with TRBD2 matching over 11 bases. This CDR3 comprises 15 residues. Germline V lookup: CDR1 MNHEY, CDR2 SMNVEV (reference sequence). V lost 7 bases, J lost 3 bases, and 5 bases stayed unmatched. The CDR3 loop is CASTQLAGVYNEQFF. In nucleotides, the CDR3 is TGTGCCAGCACCCAACTAGCGGGAGTCTACAATGAGCAGTTCTTC.

The rearrangement links TRBV28 to TRBJ1-4, with D perhaps TRBD1 (6 bases). V was clipped by 6 bases and J by 4 bases, with 18 bases between them. The length of the CDR3 is 16 residues. Germline assignment: CDR1 MDHEN and CDR2 SYDVKM. The CDR3 DNA follows: TGTGCCAGCAGGGGGGGGCTGACAGGAGATAATGAAAAACTGTTTTTT. Its translation is CASRGGLTGDNEKLFF.